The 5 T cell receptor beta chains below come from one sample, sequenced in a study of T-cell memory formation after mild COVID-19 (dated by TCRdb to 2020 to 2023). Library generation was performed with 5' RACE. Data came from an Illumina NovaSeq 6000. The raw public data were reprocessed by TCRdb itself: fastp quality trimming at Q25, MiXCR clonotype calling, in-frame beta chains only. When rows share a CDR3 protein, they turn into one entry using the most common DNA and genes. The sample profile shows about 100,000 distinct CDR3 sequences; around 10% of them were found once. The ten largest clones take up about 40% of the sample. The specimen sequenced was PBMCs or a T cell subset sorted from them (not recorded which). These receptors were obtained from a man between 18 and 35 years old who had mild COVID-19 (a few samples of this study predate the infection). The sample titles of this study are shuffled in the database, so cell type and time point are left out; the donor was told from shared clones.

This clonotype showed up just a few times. As DNA, the CDR3 is TGTGCCAGCAGGGCCCCCCGTGGCGGGGTTAATCAGCCCCAGCATTTT. Translated: CASRAPRGGVNQPQHF. The rearrangement joins TRBV28 to TRBJ1-5; D remains ambiguous. The CDR3 has 16 amino acids. The germline V gene has CDR1 MDHEN and CDR2 SYDVKM. V was trimmed by 6 bases and J by 4 bases, leaving 19 bases between them.

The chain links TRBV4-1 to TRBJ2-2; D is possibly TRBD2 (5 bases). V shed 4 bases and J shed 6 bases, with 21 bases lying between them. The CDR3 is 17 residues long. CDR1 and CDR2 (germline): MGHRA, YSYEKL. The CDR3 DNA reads TGCGCCAGCAGCCTTCGAGAGGGCGGCGGGTATGCCGGGGAGCTGTTTTTT. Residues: CASSLREGGGYAGELFF.

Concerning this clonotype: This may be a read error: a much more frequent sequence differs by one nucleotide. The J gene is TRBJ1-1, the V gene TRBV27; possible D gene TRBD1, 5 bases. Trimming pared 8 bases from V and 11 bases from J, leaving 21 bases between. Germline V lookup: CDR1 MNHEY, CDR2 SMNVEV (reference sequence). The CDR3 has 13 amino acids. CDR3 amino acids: CASGALGPYGAFF. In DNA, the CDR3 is TGTGCCAGCGGGGCCCTAGGACCGTATGGGGCTTTCTTT.

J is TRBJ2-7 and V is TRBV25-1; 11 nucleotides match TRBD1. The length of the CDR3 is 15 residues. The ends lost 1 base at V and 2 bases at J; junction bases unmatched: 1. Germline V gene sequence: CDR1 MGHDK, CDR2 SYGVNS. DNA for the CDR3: TGTGCCAGCAGTGAATGGGACAGGGGGACCTACGAGCAGTACTTC. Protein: CASSEWDRGTYEQYF.

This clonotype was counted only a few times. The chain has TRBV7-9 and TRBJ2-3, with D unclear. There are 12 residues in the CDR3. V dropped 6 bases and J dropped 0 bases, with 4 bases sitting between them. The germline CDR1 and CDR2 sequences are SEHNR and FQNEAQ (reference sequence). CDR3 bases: TGTGCCAGCAGAAGGAGCACAGATACGCAGTATTTT. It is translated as CASRRSTDTQYF.